This TCR beta chain comes out of a study of monozygotic twins with inflammatory bowel disease. Study observations and caveats: IBD patients carried less diverse TCRbeta repertoires (inverse Simpson) than healthy co-twins.

TCRdb re-called the 5' RACE reads; one entry per CDR3 protein, DNA not given. Its table records about 110,000 distinct CDR3 sequences. A word on this clonotype: Its antigen is still unknown.

The CDR3 is 18 residues long. The germline gives CDR1 SGHAT, CDR2 FQDESV (reference sequence). The rearrangement uses TRBV11-1 and TRBJ2-7; TCRdb's assignment of TRBD1 cannot be checked, as there is no DNA. Sequencing was done on a sample of blood. The receptor's source is a human donor with ulcerative colitis or Crohn's disease, or a healthy co-twin of an affected twin (not recorded which). The CDR3 loop is CASSPRLQGVLGVYEQYF.